Listed below are T cell receptor beta chains from one sample, sequenced in a study of T cell responses to AZD1222 COVID-19 vaccine. Only in-frame clones appear in the TCRdb table, and some are missing; sequencing was by immunoSEQ multiplex PCR. Of tens of thousands of clones in the sample, more than 70% were seen once. Sequenced material: peripheral blood, taken 28 days after the second AZD1222 dose. The receptor source for this set is an adult who received the AZD1222 COVID-19 vaccine. Both conserved end residues are part of each CDR3. D genes are given only for firm matches. Clone size is stated in some rows and not others, as once, few, many or a class when expanded.

CDR3	DNA	V	J	size	D
CASSQEETGSEKLFF	TGCGCCAGCAGCCAAGAAGAGACAGGGAGCGAAAAACTGTTTTTT	TRBV4-3	TRBJ1-4	many	TRBD1
CASSPGQGAYEQYF	TGTGCCAGTAGCCCGGGACAGGGGGCCTACGAGCAGTACTTC	TRBV19	TRBJ2-7	-	TRBD1
CASSLRGDSNQPQHF	TGTGCCAGCAGCTTACGGGGGGATAGCAATCAGCCCCAGCATTTT	TRBV7-2	TRBJ1-5	-	-
CASSQGTLTEAFF	TGCGCCAGCAGCCAAGGGACACTCACTGAAGCTTTCTTT	TRBV4-3	TRBJ1-1	-	-
CASSSQRQGAKDEQFF	TGTGCCAGCAGTTCCCAAAGACAGGGGGCGAAAGATGAGCAGTTCTTC	TRBV27	TRBJ2-1	-	TRBD1
CATSDLGGLYLAKNIQYF	TGTGCCACCAGTGATTTGGGGGGACTATATCTAGCCAAAAACATTCAGTACTTC	TRBV24-1	TRBJ2-4	-	TRBD2
CASSFKRESTGELFF	TGTGCCAGCAGCTTTAAGCGGGAGAGCACCGGGGAGCTGTTTTTT	TRBV7-2	TRBJ2-2	few	TRBD2
CASSYEQGVTGELFF	TGTGCCAGCAGTTACGAGCAGGGGGTTACCGGGGAGCTGTTTTTT	TRBV6-5	TRBJ2-2	-	TRBD1
CASGDSGNTIYF	TGCGCCAGCGGGGACAGCGGAAACACCATATATTTT	TRBV5-1	TRBJ1-3	-	TRBD1
CATFSQGEYNEQFF	TGTGCCACCTTCAGTCAGGGGGAGTACAATGAGCAGTTCTTC	TRBV15	TRBJ2-1	-	TRBD1
CASSPHRGNGTEAFF	TGTGCCAGCAGTCCCCACAGGGGAAATGGGACTGAAGCTTTCTTT	TRBV27	TRBJ1-1	-	TRBD1
CASSQRPQGADGYTF	TGCGCCAGCAGCCAGCGACCACAGGGGGCAGATGGCTACACCTTC	TRBV5-1	TRBJ1-2	-	TRBD1
CASSVLATGNEQFF	TGTGCCAGCAGCGTACTAGCGACGGGGAATGAGCAGTTCTTC	TRBV5-5	TRBJ2-1	-	TRBD2
CASTPYAGQYEQYF	TGTGCCAGCACCCCTTACGCGGGACAATACGAGCAGTACTTC	TRBV7-6	TRBJ2-7	-	-
CAPPGLPKQYF	TGTGCCCCTCCTGGCCTCCCCAAGCAGTACTTC	TRBV6-5	TRBJ2-7	-	-